Given below is one TCR beta chain in context. The sample originates from a study of blood T cell repertoires in COVID-19. Study overall: Italy, Spain and the United States were the sources of the convalescent and acute COVID-19 samples. PBMCs, B-cell-depleted T cells, or T cells were the source of the cDNA or gDNA that made up the material.

As originally analysed: Reference gene primer amplification gave nucleated cell count estimates. The method was immunoSEQ multiplex PCR; TCRdb's version includes in-frame clones alone and lacks a portion of them. Clone size and V and J calls were adopted from that table, with D and trimming inferred from the DNA. The data contain about 380,000 clones, roughly 80% of them singletons. From germline, CDR1 is LNHNV and CDR2 YYDKDF (reference sequence). V gave up 5 bases and J gave up 4 bases; unmatched junction bases: 8. CDR3 size: 16 residues. Sequenced sample: peripheral blood. The receptor was derived from a human donor with acute or convalescent COVID-19. The donor label of this sample is uncertain. This chain connects TRBV15 to TRBJ2-5; 12 nucleotides agree with TRBD2. The CDR3: CATSFPSGREGETQYF. In DNA, the CDR3 is TGTGCCACCAGCTTTCCTAGCGGGAGGGAGGGAGAGACCCAGTACTTC.